The present T cell receptor beta chain was sequenced within a study of blood T cell repertoires in COVID-19. Study-level background: Nucleic acid was either cDNA or gDNA, and it came from T cells, B-cell-depleted T cells, or PBMCs.

Assay: immunoSEQ multiplex PCR; the TCRdb copy retains only in-frame clones and omits some. The repertoire holds 200,000 to 300,000 clones, nearly 90% seen once, with 3% in the top ten. The sequencing input was peripheral blood. This clonotype originated in a man between 18 and 29 years old with active or convalescent COVID-19.

CDR3 region: CATSARTGPGNTIYF. In DNA form, the CDR3 reads TGTGCCACCAGCGCCCGGACAGGGCCTGGAAACACCATATATTTT. The chain joins TRBV15 to TRBJ1-3, with 8 positions matching TRBD1. From germline, CDR1 is LNHNV and CDR2 YYDKDF (reference sequence). J gave up 2 bases and V 5 bases, and 5 bases lay outside the gene matches. The CDR3 has 15 residues.